The clone carrying this T cell receptor beta chain was picked up one time. The source of the sample is a study of blood T cells in healthy people across ages. Next came a second PCR, run for about 7 to 12 cycles, which used a sample-barcoded 5' primer along with a J-beta primer mix. The template-switch adaptor, which had 12 random nucleotides, put a tag on each cDNA molecule. MiXCR, applied by TCRdb to the 5' RACE reads, yields one record per CDR3 protein. The sample yields approximately 1,100,000 distinct CDR3 sequences, 40% to 45% seen once. The CDR3 loop spans 18 amino acids. CDR1 is WSHSY, CDR2 SAAADI, per germline.

Sequenced material: blood. The rearrangement links TRBV10-2 to TRBJ2-1, with a possible D match to TRBD2 (6 bases). The DNA end is more similar to TRBJ2-7, so the J call may be wrong. The TCR sequence derives from an older woman in good health. This chain's CDR3 is CASSDRGTGVGISYEQYF. CDR3 DNA: TGCGCCAGCAGTGACCGGGGGACGGGAGTAGGGATTTCGTACGAGCAGTACTTC.